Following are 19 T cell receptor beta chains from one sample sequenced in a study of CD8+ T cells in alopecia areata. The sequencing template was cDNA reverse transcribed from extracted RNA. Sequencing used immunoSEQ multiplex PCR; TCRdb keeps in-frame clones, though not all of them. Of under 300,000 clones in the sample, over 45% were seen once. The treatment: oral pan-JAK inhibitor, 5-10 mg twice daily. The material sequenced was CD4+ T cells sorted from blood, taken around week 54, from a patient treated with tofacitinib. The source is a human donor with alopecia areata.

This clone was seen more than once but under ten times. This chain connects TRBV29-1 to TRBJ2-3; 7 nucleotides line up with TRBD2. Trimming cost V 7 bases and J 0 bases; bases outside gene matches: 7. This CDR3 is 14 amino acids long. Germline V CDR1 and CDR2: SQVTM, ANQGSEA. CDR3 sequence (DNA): TGCAGCGCTCGAGCGGGGCTGAGCACAGATACGCAGTATTTT. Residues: CSARAGLSTDTQYF.

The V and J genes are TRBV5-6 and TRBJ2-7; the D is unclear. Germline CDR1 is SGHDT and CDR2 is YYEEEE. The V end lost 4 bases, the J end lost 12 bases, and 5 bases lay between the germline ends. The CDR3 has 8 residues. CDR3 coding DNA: TGTGCCAGCAGCCCTGGGTACTTC. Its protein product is CASSPGYF.

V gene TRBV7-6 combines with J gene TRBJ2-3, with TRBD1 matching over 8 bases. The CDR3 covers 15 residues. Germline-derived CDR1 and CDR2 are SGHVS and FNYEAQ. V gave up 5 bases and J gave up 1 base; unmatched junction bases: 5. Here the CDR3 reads CASSEQGGRTDTQYF. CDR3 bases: TGTGCCAGCAGCGAACAGGGGGGCCGCACAGATACGCAGTATTTT. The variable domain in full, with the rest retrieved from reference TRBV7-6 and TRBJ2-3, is GAGVSQSPRYKVTKRGQDVALRCDPISGHVSLYWYRQALGQGPEFLTYFNYEAQQDKSGLPNDRFSAERPEGSISTLTIQRTEQRDSAMYRCASSEQGGRTDTQYFGPGTRLTVL.

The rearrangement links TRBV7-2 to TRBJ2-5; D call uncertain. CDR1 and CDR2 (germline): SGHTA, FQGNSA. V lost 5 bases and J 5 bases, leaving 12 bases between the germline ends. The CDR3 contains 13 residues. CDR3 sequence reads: CASSPRRMETQYF. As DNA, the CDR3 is TGTGCCAGCAGCCCCCGGCGGATGGAGACCCAGTACTTC.

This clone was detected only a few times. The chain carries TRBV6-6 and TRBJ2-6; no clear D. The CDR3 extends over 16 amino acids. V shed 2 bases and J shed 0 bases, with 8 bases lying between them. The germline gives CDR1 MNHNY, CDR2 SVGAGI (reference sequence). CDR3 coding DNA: TGTGCCAGCAGTTACGGCCATACCTCTGGGGCCAACGTCCTGACTTTC. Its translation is CASSYGHTSGANVLTF.

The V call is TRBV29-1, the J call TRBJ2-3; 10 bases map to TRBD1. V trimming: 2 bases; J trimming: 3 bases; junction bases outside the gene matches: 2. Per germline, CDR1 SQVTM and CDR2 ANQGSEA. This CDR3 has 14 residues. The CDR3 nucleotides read TGCAGCGTTGAACGGGACAGGGGAACAGATACGCAGTATTTT. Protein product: CSVERDRGTDTQYF.

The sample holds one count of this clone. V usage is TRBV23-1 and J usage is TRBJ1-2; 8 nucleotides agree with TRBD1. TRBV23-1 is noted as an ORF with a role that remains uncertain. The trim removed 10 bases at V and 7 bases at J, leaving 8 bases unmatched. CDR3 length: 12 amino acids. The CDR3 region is CATKSQGAGYTF. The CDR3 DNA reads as TGCGCCACGAAAAGTCAGGGGGCTGGCTACACCTTC.

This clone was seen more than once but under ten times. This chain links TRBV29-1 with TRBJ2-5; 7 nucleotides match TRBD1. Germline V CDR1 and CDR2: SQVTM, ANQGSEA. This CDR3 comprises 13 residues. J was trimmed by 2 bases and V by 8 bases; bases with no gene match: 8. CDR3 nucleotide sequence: TGCAGCTCGAGGGTGGGACAGCAAGAGACCCAGTACTTC. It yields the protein CSSRVGQQETQYF.

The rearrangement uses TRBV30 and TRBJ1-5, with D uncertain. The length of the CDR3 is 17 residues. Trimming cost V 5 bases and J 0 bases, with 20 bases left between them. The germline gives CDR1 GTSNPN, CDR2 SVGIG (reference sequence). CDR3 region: CAWAGNLLPHSNQPQHF. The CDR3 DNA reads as TGTGCCTGGGCAGGAAACTTACTCCCTCATAGCAATCAGCCCCAGCATTTT.

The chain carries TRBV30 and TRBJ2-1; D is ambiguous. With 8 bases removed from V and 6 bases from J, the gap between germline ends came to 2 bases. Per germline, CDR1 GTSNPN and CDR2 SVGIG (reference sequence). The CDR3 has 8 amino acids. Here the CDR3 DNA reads TGTGCCCTCAATGAGCAGTTCTTC. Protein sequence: CALNEQFF.

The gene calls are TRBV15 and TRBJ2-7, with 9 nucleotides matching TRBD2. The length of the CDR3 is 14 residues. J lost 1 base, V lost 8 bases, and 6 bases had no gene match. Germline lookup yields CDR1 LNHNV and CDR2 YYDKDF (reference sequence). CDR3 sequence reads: CATSPSGGSYEQYF. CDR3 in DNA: TGTGCCACCTCGCCCAGCGGGGGGTCCTACGAGCAGTACTTC.

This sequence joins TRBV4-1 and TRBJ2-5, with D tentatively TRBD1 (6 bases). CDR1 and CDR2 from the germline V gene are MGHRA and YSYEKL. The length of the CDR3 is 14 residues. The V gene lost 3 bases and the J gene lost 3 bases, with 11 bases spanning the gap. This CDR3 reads CASSQTRGKETQYF. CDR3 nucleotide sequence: TGCGCCAGCAGCCAGACGAGGGGGAAAGAGACCCAGTACTTC.

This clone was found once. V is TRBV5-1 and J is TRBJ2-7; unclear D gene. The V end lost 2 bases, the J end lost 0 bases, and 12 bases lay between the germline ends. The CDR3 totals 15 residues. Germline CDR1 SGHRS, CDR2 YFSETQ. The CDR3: CASSFTPTFSYEQYF. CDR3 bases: TGCGCCAGCAGCTTTACCCCTACTTTCTCCTACGAGCAGTACTTC.

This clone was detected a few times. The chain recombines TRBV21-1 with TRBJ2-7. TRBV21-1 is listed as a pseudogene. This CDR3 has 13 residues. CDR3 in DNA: TGTGCCAGCAGCACCCCGATCCCCTACGAGCAGTACTTC. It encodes CASSTPIPYEQYF.

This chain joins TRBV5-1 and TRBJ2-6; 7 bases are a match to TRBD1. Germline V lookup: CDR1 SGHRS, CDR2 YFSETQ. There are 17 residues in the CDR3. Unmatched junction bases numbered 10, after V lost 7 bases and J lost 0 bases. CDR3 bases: TGCGCCAGCTCAGGGGGAGCTGCTTACTCTGGGGCCAACGTCCTGACTTTC. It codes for CASSGGAAYSGANVLTF. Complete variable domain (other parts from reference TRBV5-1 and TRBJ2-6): KAGVTQTPRYLIKTRGQQVTLSCSPISGHRSVSWYQQTPGQGLQFLFEYFSETQRNKGNFPGRFSGRQFSNSRSEMNVSTLELGDSALYLCASSGGAAYSGANVLTFGAGSRLTVL.

This CDR3 reads CASSEGGRQGQPQHF. DNA of the CDR3: TGTGCCAGCAGTGAAGGAGGTAGGCAAGGACAGCCCCAGCATTTT. The V and J genes are TRBV2 and TRBJ1-5; D not resolved. The V end lost 1 base, the J end lost 7 bases, and 14 bases lay between the germline ends. There are 15 residues in the CDR3. Germline CDR1 and CDR2: SNHLY and FYNNEI.

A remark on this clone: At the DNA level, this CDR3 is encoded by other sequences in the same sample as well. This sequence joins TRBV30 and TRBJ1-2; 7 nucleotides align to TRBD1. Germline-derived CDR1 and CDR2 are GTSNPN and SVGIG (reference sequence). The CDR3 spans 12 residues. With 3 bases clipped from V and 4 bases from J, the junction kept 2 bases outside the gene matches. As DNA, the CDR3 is TGTGCCTGGAGCGCAGGGGGCTATGGCTACACCTTC. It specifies CAWSAGGYGYTF.

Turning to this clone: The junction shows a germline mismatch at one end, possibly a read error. CDR3 coding DNA: TGTGCCAGCAGTGACTCCGGAACGAGGGGTGAGACCCAGTACTTC. It codes for CASSDSGTRGETQYF. The chain combines TRBV6-5 with TRBJ2-5; D could derive from TRBD1 or TRBD2 (5 bases each). In germline, CDR1 is MNHEY, CDR2 SVGAGI. CDR3 length: 15 amino acids.

The CDR3 sequence is CASSARGAQVSGANVLTF. CDR3 nucleotide sequence: TGTGCCAGCAGCGCGCGGGGGGCCCAAGTTTCTGGGGCCAACGTCCTGACTTTC. The genes are TRBV9 and TRBJ2-6, with 8 bases matching TRBD2. V was clipped by 3 bases and J by 1 base; unmatched bases: 9. Germline V gene data show CDR1 as SGDLS and CDR2 as YYNGEE. The CDR3 is 18 residues long.